Below, one T cell receptor (beta chain) is given with its context. The target antigen is unknown. This CDR3 is 13 amino acids long. Per the germline V gene, CDR1 is SGHRS and CDR2 is YFSETQ. The trim removed 6 bases at V and 7 bases at J, leaving 7 bases unmatched. TCRdb's table, derived via immunoSEQ multiplex PCR, lists solely in-frame clones and lacks some. The sample consists of approximately 150,000 clones, roughly 90% of them appearing once. These data originate in a study of T cells in localized non-small cell lung cancer. Whole-study findings and limits: For the top 100 tumor clones, a median about 50 also appeared in adjacent lung. Clonality peaked in uninvolved adjacent lung rather than tumor. Heterogeneity remains possible because sequencing was limited to only one tumor region.

The chain couples TRBV5-1 to TRBJ2-4, with 7 nucleotides matching TRBD1. The TCR comes from a female donor over 55 with stage I lung adenocarcinoma. The sequenced sample was peripheral blood, obtained before any cancer treatment. CDR3 loop: CASTLEGANIQYF. The CDR3, as DNA: TGCGCCAGCACCCTCGAGGGGGCCAACATTCAGTACTTC.